This T cell receptor (beta chain) was sequenced for a study of T cells expressing NK-cell markers. What made the TCR beta cDNA was 5'RACE template switching with UMIs. TCRdb re-called the 5' RACE reads and shows each CDR3 protein once, DNA omitted. Its clone listing holds some 440,000 distinct CDR3 sequences. Germline V gene sequence: CDR1 MNHEY, CDR2 SVGEGT. The length of the CDR3 is 13 residues. The sequencing input was blood T cells: a sorted CD56 or NKG2C T cell subset, CD4+ or CD8+ T cells, or bulk PBMC T cells (not recorded which). V usage is TRBV6-2 or TRBV6-3 and J usage is TRBJ1-1; TCRdb outputs TRBD1, but without DNA this stays unchecked. This sequence was found in a woman aged 45-60 years in good health. Here the CDR3 reads CASSQQGGTEAFF.